Sequencing of this T cell receptor (beta chain) was carried out in a study of early T cells in non-severe SARS-CoV-2 infection. Each CDR3 protein gets one entry after TCRdb re-called the 5' RACE reads with MiXCR. The data show 25,000 to 35,000 distinct CDR3 sequences, approximately 4.8% seen once. V gave up 2 bases and J gave up 9 bases, with 8 bases separating them. CDR1 and CDR2 from the germline V gene are SGHVS and FNYEAQ. This CDR3 contains 12 residues. There are many counts of this clonotype. The chain employs TRBV7-6 and TRBJ2-1; D not resolved. The TCR comes from an adult who was a healthcare worker with PCR-confirmed SARS-CoV-2 infection or an uninfected control (not recorded which). The sequenced material came from whole blood. CDR3 DNA: TGTGCCAGCAGCTTAAGACTGTCTGAGCAGTTCTTC. Its protein product is CASSLRLSEQFF.